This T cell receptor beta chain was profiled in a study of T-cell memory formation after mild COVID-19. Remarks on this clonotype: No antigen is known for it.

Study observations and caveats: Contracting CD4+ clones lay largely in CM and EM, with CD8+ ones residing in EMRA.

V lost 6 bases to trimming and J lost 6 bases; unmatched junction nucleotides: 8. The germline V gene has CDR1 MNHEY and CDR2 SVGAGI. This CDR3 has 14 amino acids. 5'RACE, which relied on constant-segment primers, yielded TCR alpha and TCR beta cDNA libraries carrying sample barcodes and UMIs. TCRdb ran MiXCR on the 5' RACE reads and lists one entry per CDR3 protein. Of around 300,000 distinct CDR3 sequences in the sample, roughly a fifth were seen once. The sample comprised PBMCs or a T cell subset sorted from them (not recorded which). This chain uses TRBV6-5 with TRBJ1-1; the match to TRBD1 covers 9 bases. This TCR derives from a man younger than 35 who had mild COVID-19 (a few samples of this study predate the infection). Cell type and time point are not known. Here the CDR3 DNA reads TGTGCCAGCAGATTCGGGACAGGGAAGCCTGAAGCTTTCTTT. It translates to CASRFGTGKPEAFF.